Below are 15 T cell receptor beta chains sequenced from a single sample in a study of sequential checkpoint blockade in melanoma. Treatment in this sample: randomized to nivolumab then ipilimumab (arm A) or the reverse (arm B). Produced via immunoSEQ multiplex PCR; TCRdb's table is partial and in-frame only. The repertoire holds around 2,300 clones, approximately 16% seen once, with approximately 15% in the top ten. The source material was tumor tissue (inferred from file names), sampled from a patient given nivolumab and ipilimumab in sequence. These receptors came from a human donor with melanoma.

This clone is labeled large. The V call is TRBV28, the J call TRBJ1-1, with no clear D. CDR3 length: 14 amino acids. CDR1 is MDHEN, CDR2 SYDVKM, per germline. Between the trimmed V and J ends, which lost 2 bases and 1 base, there was a span of 8 bases. The CDR3 DNA follows: TGTGCCAGCAGTTTAACGGGGAGGAACACTGAAGCTTTCTTT. Its protein is CASSLTGRNTEAFF. The full variable domain, completed using reference TRBV28 and TRBJ1-1, is DVKVTQSSRYLVKRTGEKVFLECVQDMDHENMFWYRQDPGLGLRLIYFSYDVKMKEKGDIPEGYSVSREKKERFSLILESASTNQTSMYLCASSLTGRNTEAFFGQGTRLTVV.

By sample fraction, this clone is medium-sized. The CDR3, as DNA: TGTGCCAGCGGAACAGGGGCTGGCTCCTACAATGAGCAGTTCTTC. Encoded protein: CASGTGAGSYNEQFF. The chain is built from TRBV12-5 and TRBJ2-1, with TRBD1 identical over 7 bases. Germline loops: CDR1 LGHNT, CDR2 FRNRAP. This CDR3 comprises 15 residues.

This clone was seen a handful of times. The chain uses TRBV10-2 and TRBJ1-5; D not certain. V dropped 5 bases and J dropped 6 bases, with 17 bases sitting between them. This CDR3 has 15 residues. CDR1 is WSHSY and CDR2 is SAAADI in the germline V gene. The chain's CDR3 is CASSPTLGGRQPQHF. The CDR3 region has the DNA TGCGCCAGCAGTCCCACGTTAGGTGGCCGTCAGCCCCAGCATTTT.

The chain recombines TRBV6-8 with TRBJ2-6; D may be TRBD1 (6 bases). The CDR3 loop spans 16 amino acids. Per germline, CDR1 MNHGY and CDR2 SAAAGT. Trimming removed 5 bases at V and 0 bases at J, with 11 bases between. The CDR3 sequence: CASSGEQGSGANVLTF. In nucleotides, the CDR3 is TGTGCCAGCAGTGGGGAACAGGGCTCTGGGGCCAACGTCCTGACTTTC.

V gene TRBV18 combines with J gene TRBJ2-7, with D perhaps matching TRBD2 (6 bases). The germline V and J ends were trimmed by 1 base and 0 bases, with 16 bases remaining between them. Germline loops: CDR1 KGHSH, CDR2 LQKENI. The CDR3 loop spans 17 amino acids. CDR3 protein: CASSPRRLGSRSYEQYF. The CDR3 DNA sequence: TGTGCCAGCTCACCACGAAGACTCGGGAGTCGCTCCTACGAGCAGTACTTC.

This clone has just a few counts. The chain links TRBV28 to TRBJ1-1; D is unclear. From germline, CDR1 is MDHEN and CDR2 SYDVKM. The CDR3 contains 13 residues. The V gene lost 10 bases and the J gene lost 0 bases, with 12 bases spanning the gap. The CDR3 bases are TGTGCCACAGCCGGCCCCTTGAACACTGAAGCTTTCTTT. Protein product: CATAGPLNTEAFF.

This clone was observed a handful of times. This rearrangement joins TRBV30 to TRBJ2-4, with 9 bases identical to TRBD2. The CDR3 length is 18 residues. Germline assignment: CDR1 GTSNPN and CDR2 SVGIG (reference sequence). V was pared by 2 bases and J by 1 base, with 12 bases of the junction left unmatched. CDR3 sequence (DNA): TGTGCCTGGAGTCCCTTTAGCGGGAGCTTCGAGGCCAAAAACATTCAGTACTTC. This sequence encodes CAWSPFSGSFEAKNIQYF.

By share, this clone ranks as medium-sized (0.01 to 0.1%). The rearrangement joins TRBV11-3 to TRBJ2-7, with 7 bases aligning to TRBD1. The trim removed 4 bases at V and 5 bases at J, leaving 8 bases unmatched. The CDR3 is 14 residues long. Per germline, CDR1 SGHNT and CDR2 YENEEA. The DNA for the CDR3 is TGTGCCAGCAGCTCCCAGACAGGGTCCCACGAGCAGTACTTC. It codes for CASSSQTGSHEQYF.

The V and J genes are TRBV11-3 and TRBJ2-3, with 8 bases lining up with TRBD2. Unmatched junction bases numbered 4, after V lost 4 bases and J lost 4 bases. Germline CDR1 SGHNT, CDR2 YENEEA. There are 14 residues in the CDR3. CDR3 nucleotide sequence: TGTGCCAGCAGCTCGAGACTAGCGCCAGATACGCAGTATTTT. This gives the protein CASSSRLAPDTQYF.

This clone was counted a few times. This chain connects TRBV19 to TRBJ1-5; TRBD1 aligns across 7 bases. The CDR3 totals 14 residues. Germline V gene lookup returns CDR1 LNHDA and CDR2 SQIVND (reference sequence). The J segment lost 5 bases and the V segment lost 6 bases, leaving 7 bases of the junction unmatched. CDR3 sequence (DNA): TGTGCCAGTAGAGATTGGGACAGCTATCAGCCCCAGCATTTT. Amino acid sequence: CASRDWDSYQPQHF.

V and J are TRBV9 and TRBJ2-1, with TRBD1 matching over 7 bases. CDR1 is SGDLS, CDR2 YYNGEE, per germline. The CDR3 is 13 amino acids. V lost 2 bases, J lost 4 bases, and 0 bases stayed unmatched. The CDR3 sequence is CASSVTGYNEQFF. CDR3 in DNA: TGTGCCAGCAGCGTGACAGGGTACAATGAGCAGTTCTTC.

The J gene is TRBJ2-1, the V gene TRBV5-1; TRBD2 aligns across 12 bases. J lost 4 bases, V lost 2 bases, and 13 bases had no gene match. Germline values: CDR1 SGHRS, CDR2 YFSETQ. This CDR3 has 19 residues. The CDR3 DNA sequence: TGCGCCAGCAGCTTTACCGATACTAGCGGGAGGCCCCCATACAATGAGCAGTTCTTC. This translates into CASSFTDTSGRPPYNEQFF.

This chain joins TRBV7-2 and TRBJ1-1; the D is unclear. Trimming removed 3 bases from V and 1 base from J, with 6 bases in between. There are 13 residues in the CDR3. CDR1 and CDR2 (germline): SGHTA, FQGNSA. The CDR3 protein is CASSFSSNTEAFF. CDR3 coding DNA: TGTGCCAGCAGCTTCTCTTCGAACACTGAAGCTTTCTTT.

This clone is termed medium-sized (0.01 to 0.1%). The V gene is TRBV6-8, the J gene TRBJ2-1; D gene unclear. Germline V gene sequence: CDR1 MNHGY, CDR2 SAAAGT. V was clipped by 2 bases and J by 5 bases, with 7 bases between them. There are 13 residues in the CDR3. The CDR3, as DNA: TGTGCCAGCAGTTACGCGTCTCACAATGAGCAGTTCTTC. As protein: CASSYASHNEQFF.

This clone was seen a few times. The chain couples TRBV28 to TRBJ1-1; no firm D call. Germline V gene lookup returns CDR1 MDHEN and CDR2 SYDVKM. CDR3 length: 15 residues. The ends were cut back, 2 bases at V and 1 base at J, with 11 bases in the middle. The CDR3 bases are TGTGCCAGCAGTTTACAGCTGGAGCGGAACACTGAAGCTTTCTTT. This codes for CASSLQLERNTEAFF.